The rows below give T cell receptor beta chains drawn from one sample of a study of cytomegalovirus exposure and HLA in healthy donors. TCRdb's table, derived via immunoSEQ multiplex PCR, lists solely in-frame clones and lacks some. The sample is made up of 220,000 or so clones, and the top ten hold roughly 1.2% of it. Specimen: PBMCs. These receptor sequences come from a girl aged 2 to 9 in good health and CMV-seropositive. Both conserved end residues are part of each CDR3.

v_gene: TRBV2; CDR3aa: CASRLSSYEQYF
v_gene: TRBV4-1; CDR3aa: CASSRGVGALNEQFF
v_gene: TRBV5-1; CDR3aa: CASSWGLADPRTDTQYF
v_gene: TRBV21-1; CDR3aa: CANPTLSGELFF
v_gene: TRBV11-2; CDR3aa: CASRLPGLEGYNEQFF
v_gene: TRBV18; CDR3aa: CASHGPGSVNTEAFF
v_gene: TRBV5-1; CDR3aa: CASSREPNEKLFF
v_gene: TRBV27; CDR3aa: CASSSAGGTYEQYF
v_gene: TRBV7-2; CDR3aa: CASSSVQGYGYTF
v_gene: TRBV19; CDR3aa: CASSRTGGSYNEQFF
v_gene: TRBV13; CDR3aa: CASRGRSGVGELFF
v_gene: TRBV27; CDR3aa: CASSTRDRAENTEAFF
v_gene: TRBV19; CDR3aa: CASSIDRGTEAFF
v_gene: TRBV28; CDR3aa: CASSPLIRGPQYF
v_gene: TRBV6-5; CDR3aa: CASSLEEGRGTEAFF
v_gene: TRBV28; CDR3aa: CASSGYSGGSAFF
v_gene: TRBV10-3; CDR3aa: CAISESSGLAGETQYF
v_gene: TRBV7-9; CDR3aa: CASSTPTGQGVSYNEQFF
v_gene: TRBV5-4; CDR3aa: CASSLWSGVEYEQYF
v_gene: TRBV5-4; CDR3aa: CASSHRDRGREQYF
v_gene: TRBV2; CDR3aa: CASSDPGTDTQYF
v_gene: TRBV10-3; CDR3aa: CATGQNTEAFF
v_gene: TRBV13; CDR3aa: CASSPGGGGGNEQFF
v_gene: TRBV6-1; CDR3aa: CASSESMGGRAFF
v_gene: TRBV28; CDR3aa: CASSSTGDLKYEQYF
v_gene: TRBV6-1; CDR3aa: CATHRTSGYLDEQFF
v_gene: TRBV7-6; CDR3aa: CASSPRIFAGGTDTQYF
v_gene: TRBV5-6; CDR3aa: CASSLGTGVSYEQYF
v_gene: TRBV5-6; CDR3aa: CASSLGGRVYKNIQYF
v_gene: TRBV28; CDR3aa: CASSSVYGYTF